The present T cell receptor (beta chain) was sequenced within a study of blood T cell repertoires in COVID-19. Method: immunoSEQ multiplex PCR; TCRdb's copy keeps in-frame clones and lacks some. The data show around 94,000 clones, with about four fifths seen just once and just under 4.5% held by the top ten. CDR3 size: 14 residues. The ends were cut back, 0 bases at V and 0 bases at J, with 2 bases in the middle. Germline V CDR1 and CDR2: SGHNT, YENEEA. The chain combines TRBV11-3 with TRBJ2-2; D not certain. This receptor was identified in a human donor in a cohort sampled during active COVID-19. The sample taken for sequencing was peripheral blood. In DNA form, the CDR3 reads TGTGCCAGCAGCTTAGACACGAACACCGGGGAGCTGTTTTTT. This encodes CASSLDTNTGELFF.